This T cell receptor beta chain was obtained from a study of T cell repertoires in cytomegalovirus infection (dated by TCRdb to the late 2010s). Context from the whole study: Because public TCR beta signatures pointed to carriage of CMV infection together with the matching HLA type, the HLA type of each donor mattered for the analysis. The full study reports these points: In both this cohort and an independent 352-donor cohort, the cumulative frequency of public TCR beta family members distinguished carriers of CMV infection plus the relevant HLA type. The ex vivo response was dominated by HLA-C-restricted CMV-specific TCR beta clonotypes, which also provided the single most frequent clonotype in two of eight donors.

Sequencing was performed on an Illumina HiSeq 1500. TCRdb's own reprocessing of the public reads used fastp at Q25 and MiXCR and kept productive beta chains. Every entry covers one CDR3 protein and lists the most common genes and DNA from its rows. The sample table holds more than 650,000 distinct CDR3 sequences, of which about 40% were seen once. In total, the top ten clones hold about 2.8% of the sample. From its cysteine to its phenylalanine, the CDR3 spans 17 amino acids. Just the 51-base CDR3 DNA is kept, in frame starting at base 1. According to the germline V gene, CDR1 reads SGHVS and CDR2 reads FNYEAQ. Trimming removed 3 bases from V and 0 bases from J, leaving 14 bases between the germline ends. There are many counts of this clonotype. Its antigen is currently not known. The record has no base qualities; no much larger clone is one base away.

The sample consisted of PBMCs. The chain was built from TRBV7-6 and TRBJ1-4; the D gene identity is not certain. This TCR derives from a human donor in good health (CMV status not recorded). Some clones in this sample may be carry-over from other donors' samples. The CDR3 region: CASSFMDGPATNEKLFF. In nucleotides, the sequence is TGTGCCAGCAGCTTCATGGACGGACCTGCAACTAATGAAAAACTGTTTTTT.